The sequence of this T cell receptor (beta chain) was determined in a study of Graves' ophthalmopathy and Graves' hyperthyroidism. A word on this clonotype: Antigen specificity is unknown.

Amplification targeted the TCR beta CDR3 regions, with RNA transcripts as the source material. Second-round multiplex PCR followed a first-round RT-PCR using HTBI primers. TCRdb re-called the multiplex PCR reads through MiXCR, storing one row per CDR3 protein. The repertoire holds approximately 460,000 distinct CDR3 sequences, with approximately 15% as singletons. Clinical symptoms, serum thyroxine, TRAb, thyroid ultrasound and orbital computed tomography were relied on for diagnosis. Regarding the study as a whole: The model's prediction of ophthalmopathy progression had just over 70% sensitivity and around 78% specificity.

V lost 3 bases to trimming and J lost 2 bases, with 17 bases between them. This CDR3 is built from 16 residues. This receptor was obtained from a woman under 40 with Graves' ophthalmopathy. The rearrangement joins TRBV12-3 or TRBV12-4 to TRBJ2-7; D could derive from TRBD1 or TRBD2 (5 bases each). Sequencing used blood. DNA for the CDR3: TGTGCCAGCAGTTTCGAGATGATGGGGACGACCTACGAGCAGTACTTC. It codes for CASSFEMMGTTYEQYF.